Shown below are 25 T cell receptor beta chains from a single sample sequenced in a study of cytomegalovirus exposure and HLA in healthy donors. The study ran its PCR with 60 Vbeta and 13 Jbeta primers. Repertoires were generated with immunoSEQ multiplex PCR, while TCRdb's copy carries only in-frame clones and drops some. The sample contains 95,000 to 150,000 clones, approximately 82% of which appear only once. Material: PBMCs. Receptors were obtained from a man aged 18 to 35 in good health and CMV-seropositive.

The gene calls are TRBV5-6 and TRBJ2-7; D might be TRBD1 (6 bases). Germline V CDR1 and CDR2: SGHDT, YYEEEE. With 5 bases removed from V and 7 bases from J, the gap between germline ends came to 16 bases. This CDR3 region has 13 residues. CDR3 loop: CASRYTGLGEQYF. The CDR3 DNA reads as TGTGCCAGCAGATATACAGGGTTAGGGGAGCAGTACTTC.

The chain uses TRBV5-4 and TRBJ1-1; possibly TRBD1 for D (5 bases). CDR3 size: 13 residues. V gave up 2 bases and J gave up 3 bases, with 8 bases separating them. Germline-derived CDR1 and CDR2 are SGHNT and YYREEE (reference sequence). CDR3 in amino acids: CASSLPGDTEAFF. CDR3 sequence (DNA): TGTGCCAGCAGCTTACCGGGGGACACTGAAGCTTTCTTT.

This clone showed up just once. This rearrangement joins TRBV7-2 to TRBJ2-1; 15 bases agree with TRBD2. J lost 8 bases, V lost 5 bases, and 4 bases had no gene match. CDR3 length: 15 residues. CDR1 SGHTA and CDR2 FQGNSA come from the germline V gene. CDR3 coding DNA: TGTGCCAGCAGCCGGACTAGCGGGGGGGCCGATGAGCAGTTCTTC. Amino acid sequence: CASSRTSGGADEQFF.

The chain recombines TRBV11-1 with TRBJ2-7; 8 bases align to TRBD2. The CDR3 totals 16 residues. Germline CDR1 and CDR2: SGHAT and FQDESV (reference sequence). After removal of 1 base from V and 2 bases from J, the junction contained 7 bases not matched to a gene. The CDR3, as DNA: TGTGCCAGCAGCTTAGTAGGGGGACTAGAGGCCTACGAGCAGTACTTC. Residues: CASSLVGGLEAYEQYF.

This sequence joins TRBV11-2 and TRBJ2-7; a possible D gene is TRBD2 (6 bases). The germline CDR1 and CDR2 sequences are SGHAT and FQNNGV. V was shortened by 4 bases and J by 4 bases, with 8 bases between the two germline ends. The CDR3 contains 12 residues. The DNA for the CDR3 is TGTGCCAGCAGCTATGGGGGGTACGAGCAGTACTTC. It translates to CASSYGGYEQYF. Supplemented by reference TRBV11-2 and TRBJ2-7, the full variable domain reads EAGVAQSPRYKIIEKRQSVAFWCNPISGHATLYWYQQILGQGPKLLIQFQNNGVVDDSQLPKDRFSAERLKGVDSTLKIQPAKLEDSAVYLCASSYGGYEQYFGPGTRLTVT.

In the case of this clone: Within the sample, other DNA sequences also encode this same CDR3. The J gene is TRBJ2-3, the V gene TRBV7-2; the match to TRBD2 covers 10 bases. The CDR3 totals 15 residues. The V segment lost 4 bases and the J segment 9 bases; nucleotides outside the gene matches: 10. Germline CDR1 reads SGHTA; CDR2 reads FQGNSA. The CDR3 DNA reads as TGTGCCAGCAGCTCTCAGCGGGGGGGCCCTCCCACGCAGTATTTT. Amino acid sequence: CASSSQRGGPPTQYF. The whole variable domain, filled in from reference TRBV7-2 and TRBJ2-3, reads GAGVSQSPSNKVTEKGKDVELRCDPISGHTALYWYRQSLGQGLEFLIYFQGNSAPDKSGLPSDRFSAERTGGSVSTLTIQRTQQEDSAVYLCASSSQRGGPPTQYFGPGTRLTVL.

The chain recombines TRBV5-4 with TRBJ2-3; no definite D call. Trimming left V 6 bases short and J 2 bases short, with 13 bases between. CDR3 size: 14 residues. Germline CDR1 is SGHNT and CDR2 is YYREEE (reference sequence). In DNA, the CDR3 is TGTGCCAGCAAAAGCTCCGAAGACACAGATACGCAGTATTTT. Encoded protein: CASKSSEDTDTQYF. Combining the CDR3 with reference TRBV5-4 and TRBJ2-3 gives the whole variable domain ETGVTQSPTHLIKTRGQQVTLRCSSQSGHNTVSWYQQALGQGPQFIFQYYREEENGRGNFPPRFSGLQFPNYSSELNVNALELDDSALYLCASKSSEDTDTQYFGPGTRLTVL.

This chain uses TRBV19 with TRBJ2-7; 10 bases line up with TRBD1. Germline assignment: CDR1 LNHDA and CDR2 SQIVND (reference sequence). CDR3 length: 15 residues. V trimming: 3 bases; J trimming: 1 base; junction bases outside the gene matches: 3. CDR3 DNA sequence: TGTGCCAGTAGTATTTCGGGACAGGGGTCCTACGAGCAGTACTTC. It encodes CASSISGQGSYEQYF.

This chain links TRBV30 with TRBJ2-5; tentative D call: TRBD2 (7 bases). Trimming removed 2 bases at V and 5 bases at J, with 18 bases between. Germline V lookup: CDR1 GTSNPN, CDR2 SVGIG (reference sequence). This CDR3 region has 15 residues. CDR3 amino acids: CAWSYGAGRGETQYF. The CDR3 nucleotides are TGTGCCTGGAGTTATGGAGCGGGGAGGGGGGAGACCCAGTACTTC. Complete variable domain (other parts from reference TRBV30 and TRBJ2-5): SQTIHQWPATLVQPVGSPLSLECTVEGTSNPNLYWYRQAAGRGLQLLFYSVGIGQISSEVPQNLSASRPQDRQFILSSKKLLLSDSGFYLCAWSYGAGRGETQYFGPGTRLLVL.

The chain uses TRBV19 and TRBJ1-2; D perhaps matches TRBD1 (6 bases). Trimming left V 5 bases short and J 4 bases short, with 14 bases between. This CDR3 is built from 14 residues. Germline loops: CDR1 LNHDA, CDR2 SQIVND (reference sequence). CDR3 coding DNA: TGTGCCAGTAGTCCATTCACAGGGACCTATGGCTACACCTTC. Amino acids: CASSPFTGTYGYTF.

The V gene is TRBV14, the J gene TRBJ2-3, with D perhaps matching TRBD2 (6 bases). The CDR3 runs 15 residues. CDR1 SGHDN and CDR2 FVKESK come from the germline V gene. Trimming removed 2 bases from V and 0 bases from J, with 9 bases in between. CDR3 residues: CASSQRLASTDTQYF. The CDR3 DNA is TGTGCCAGCAGCCAACGGCTAGCGAGCACAGATACGCAGTATTTT.

V is TRBV6-5 and J is TRBJ2-1; 10 bases agree with TRBD2. The CDR3 totals 15 residues. The germline V gene has CDR1 MNHEY and CDR2 SVGAGI. Trimming cost V 2 bases and J 8 bases; bases outside gene matches: 6. CDR3 loop: CASSYKRGGLYEQFF. The CDR3 DNA follows: TGTGCCAGCAGTTACAAGCGGGGGGGCCTGTATGAGCAGTTCTTC.

The chain carries TRBV6-5 and TRBJ2-5; perhaps TRBD2 as D (6 bases). The J call is doubtful: the DNA matches TRBJ2-7 better. This CDR3 region has 14 residues. Germline CDR1 reads MNHEY; CDR2 reads SVGAGI. The CDR3 DNA is TGTGCCAGCAGTTACCGTCCGGGAGCCTACGAGCAGTACTTC. Its translation is CASSYRPGAYEQYF.

The gene calls are TRBV6-1 and TRBJ1-1, with 7 nucleotides matching TRBD1. The length of the CDR3 is 13 residues. Unmatched junction bases numbered 11, after V lost 9 bases and J lost 7 bases. Germline loops: CDR1 MNHNS, CDR2 SASEGT. The CDR3 bases are TGTGCCAGTTCCGGGACAGACCTCTTTGAAGCTTTCTTT. It translates to CASSGTDLFEAFF.

The chain recombines TRBV9 with TRBJ1-5; a weak D match, TRBD1 (6 bases). CDR3 length: 16 amino acids. Germline V lookup: CDR1 SGDLS, CDR2 YYNGEE. Trimming left V 0 bases short and J 6 bases short, with 16 bases between. As DNA, the CDR3 is TGTGCCAGCAGCGTAGGAGGGGACACAAGGGTTCAGCCCCAGCATTTT. Amino acid sequence: CASSVGGDTRVQPQHF.

The V and J genes are TRBV19 and TRBJ2-7; 7 positions agree with TRBD1. Germline CDR1 and CDR2: LNHDA and SQIVND (reference sequence). The CDR3 runs 14 residues. With V trimmed by 4 bases and J by 0 bases, 3 bases remained unmatched. CDR3 sequence: CASSTTGSSYEQYF. Written as DNA, the CDR3 is TGTGCCAGTAGTACGACAGGGAGCTCCTACGAGCAGTACTTC.

Here the CDR3 DNA reads TGTGCCAGCAGTTCCGCCCCTACAGGGTGGGGAGTTGGAAAACTGTTTTTT. Protein: CASSSAPTGWGVGKLFF. The V gene is TRBV27, the J gene TRBJ1-4; TRBD1 is a possible D gene (6 bases). V lost 4 bases, J lost 10 bases, and 25 bases lay in between. The CDR3 runs 17 residues. Germline V gives CDR1 MNHEY, CDR2 SMNVEV (reference sequence).

The V gene is TRBV30, the J gene TRBJ2-7; 9 bases fit TRBD1. The junction had 1 base not matched to a gene; V was cut back by 2 bases and J by 2 bases. The CDR3 is 13 residues long. Germline V CDR1 and CDR2: GTSNPN, SVGIG (reference sequence). In nucleotides, the CDR3 is TGTGCCTGGAGTAGGGACAGGGCCTACGAGCAGTACTTC. Its protein is CAWSRDRAYEQYF.

This clone was counted only a few times. Other DNA sequences of this sample code for an identical CDR3. The chain links TRBV7-2 to TRBJ1-3; 7 nucleotides match TRBD1. After removal of 6 bases from V and 4 bases from J, the junction contained 6 bases not matched to a gene. Germline V gene data show CDR1 as SGHTA and CDR2 as FQGNSA. The CDR3 sequence is 14 residues long. The CDR3 region is CASRTEDRGNTIYF. The CDR3 nucleotides read TGTGCCAGCAGGACCGAGGACAGGGGAAACACCATATATTTT.

The V call is TRBV27, the J call TRBJ1-5; unclear D gene. Trimming took off 6 bases at V and 9 bases at J, with 15 bases between the two ends. This CDR3 contains 13 residues. Germline CDR1 MNHEY, CDR2 SMNVEV (reference sequence). CDR3 in DNA: TGTGCCAGCAGCCTAGTCAAGGAGGGGCCCCAGCATTTT. Translated: CASSLVKEGPQHF.

The V call is TRBV11-2, the J call TRBJ1-1; D not certain. CDR3 length: 17 residues. Germline V gene sequence: CDR1 SGHAT, CDR2 FQNNGV. Trimming pared 4 bases from V and 0 bases from J, leaving 18 bases between. The CDR3 region is CASSSREEATMNTEAFF. The CDR3 DNA follows: TGTGCCAGCAGCTCGCGAGAGGAGGCGACTATGAACACTGAAGCTTTCTTT.

The rearrangement links TRBV19 to TRBJ2-5, with TRBD2 matching 8 bases. Trimming at V came to 1 base and at J to 4 bases, leaving 2 bases not matched to a gene. This CDR3 contains 14 residues. The germline CDR1 and CDR2 sequences are LNHDA and SQIVND (reference sequence). The DNA of the CDR3 is TGTGCCAGTAGTATAGCGGGGGGGCCAGAGACCCAGTACTTC. Its translation is CASSIAGGPETQYF.

The chain combines TRBV7-2 with TRBJ2-5; the D gene is possibly TRBD2 (5 bases). This CDR3 has 18 amino acids. Trimming took off 1 base at V and 5 bases at J, with 23 bases between the two ends. CDR1 SGHTA and CDR2 FQGNSA come from the germline V gene. In nucleotides, the CDR3 is TGTGCCAGCAGCTTAGGCCTCGAACTCAGCGGTAACGGGGAGACCCAGTACTTC. It codes for CASSLGLELSGNGETQYF.

This chain connects TRBV30 to TRBJ2-7, with D possibly TRBD1 on 5 matching bases. From germline, CDR1 is GTSNPN and CDR2 SVGIG (reference sequence). This CDR3 contains 14 residues. V lost 2 bases, J lost 5 bases, and 16 bases lay in between. The CDR3, as DNA: TGTGCCTGGAGTACTGGGGCAGGCCTTGACGAGCAGTACTTC. The encoded protein is CAWSTGAGLDEQYF.

This chain joins TRBV15 and TRBJ2-6, with 7 bases aligning to TRBD1. CDR3 length: 16 residues. CDR1 LNHNV and CDR2 YYDKDF come from the germline V gene (reference sequence). V shed 0 bases and J 2 bases; nucleotides not matched to a gene: 1. This CDR3 is CATSRDGQAGANVLTF. CDR3 DNA sequence: TGTGCCACCAGCAGAGATGGACAGGCTGGGGCCAACGTCCTGACTTTC.